This T cell receptor beta chain was recorded in a study of T cells in tuberculosis. Study as a whole: IGRA-negative adolescents, IGRA-positive adolescents with latent tuberculosis and adults with active tuberculosis formed this South African cohort. Study outcomes and limitations: GMM-specific TCRs were nearer to active tuberculosis alpha repertoires, suggesting expansion. Shorter CDR3-alpha in active tuberculosis partly drove smaller distances.

Notes on this clone: Its specificity is not known.

The data were produced by immunoSEQ multiplex PCR, yet TCRdb's version contains in-frame clones alone and is incomplete. The table shows approximately 31,000 clones, with nearly 97% occurring only once. Per the germline V gene, CDR1 is MGHDK and CDR2 is SYGVNS. V shed 1 base and J shed 8 bases, with 14 bases lying between them. This CDR3 region has 14 residues. At study entry, adolescents had tuberculin skin tests and IGRA screening. The J gene is TRBJ1-2, the V gene TRBV25-1, with a weak D call TRBD1 (6 bases). This clonotype was obtained from a donor aged 10-29 years with latent tuberculosis or without tuberculosis infection. The specimen sequenced was PBMCs. CDR3 sequence (DNA): TGTGCCAGCAGTGAATGGTCGGGGGGCGAGGGCTACACCTTC. It codes for CASSEWSGGEGYTF.